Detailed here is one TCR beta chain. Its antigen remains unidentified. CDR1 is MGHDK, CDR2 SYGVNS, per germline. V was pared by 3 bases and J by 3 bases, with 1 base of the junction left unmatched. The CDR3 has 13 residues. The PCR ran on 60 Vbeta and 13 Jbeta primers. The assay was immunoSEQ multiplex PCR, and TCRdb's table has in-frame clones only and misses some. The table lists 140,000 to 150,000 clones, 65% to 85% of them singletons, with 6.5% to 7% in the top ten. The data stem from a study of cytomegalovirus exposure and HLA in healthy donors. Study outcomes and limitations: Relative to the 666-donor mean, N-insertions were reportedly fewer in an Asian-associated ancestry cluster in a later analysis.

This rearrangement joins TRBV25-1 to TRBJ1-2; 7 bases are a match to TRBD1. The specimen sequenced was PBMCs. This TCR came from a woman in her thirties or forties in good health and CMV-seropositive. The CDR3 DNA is TGTGCCAGCAGTGACACAGGGGACTATGGCTACACCTTC. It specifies CASSDTGDYGYTF.